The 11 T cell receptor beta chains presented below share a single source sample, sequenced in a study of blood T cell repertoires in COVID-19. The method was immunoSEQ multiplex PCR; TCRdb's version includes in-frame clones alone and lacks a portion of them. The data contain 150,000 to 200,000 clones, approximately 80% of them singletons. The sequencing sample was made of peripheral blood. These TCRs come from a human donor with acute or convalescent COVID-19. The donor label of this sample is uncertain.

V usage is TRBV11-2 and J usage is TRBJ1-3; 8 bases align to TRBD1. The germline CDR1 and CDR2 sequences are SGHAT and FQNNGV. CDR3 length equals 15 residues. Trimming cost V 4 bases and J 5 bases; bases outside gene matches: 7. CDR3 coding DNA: TGTGCCAGCAGCTCCATCCCAGGGGGCAGAAACACCATATATTTT. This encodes CASSSIPGGRNTIYF.

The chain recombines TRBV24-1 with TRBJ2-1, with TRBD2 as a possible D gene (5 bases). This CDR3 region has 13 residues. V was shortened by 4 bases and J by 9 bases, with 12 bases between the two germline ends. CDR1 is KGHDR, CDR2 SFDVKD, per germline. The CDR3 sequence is CATSDPSTTEQFF. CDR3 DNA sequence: TGTGCCACCAGTGACCCTTCGACTACTGAGCAGTTCTTC.

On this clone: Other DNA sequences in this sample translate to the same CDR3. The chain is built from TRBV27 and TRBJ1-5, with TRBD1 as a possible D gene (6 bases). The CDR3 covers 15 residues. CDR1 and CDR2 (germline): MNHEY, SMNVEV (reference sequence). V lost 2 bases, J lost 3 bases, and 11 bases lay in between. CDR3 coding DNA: TGTGCCAGCAGTTTAGGGCAGGGGAACAATCAGCCCCAGCATTTT. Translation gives CASSLGQGNNQPQHF.

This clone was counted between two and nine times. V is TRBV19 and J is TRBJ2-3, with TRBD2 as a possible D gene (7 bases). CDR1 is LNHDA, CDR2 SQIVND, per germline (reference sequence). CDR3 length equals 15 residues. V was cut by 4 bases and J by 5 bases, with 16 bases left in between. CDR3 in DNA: TGTGCCAGTAGTACAGGACAGACGGGAGGAGATACGCAGTATTTT. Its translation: CASSTGQTGGDTQYF.

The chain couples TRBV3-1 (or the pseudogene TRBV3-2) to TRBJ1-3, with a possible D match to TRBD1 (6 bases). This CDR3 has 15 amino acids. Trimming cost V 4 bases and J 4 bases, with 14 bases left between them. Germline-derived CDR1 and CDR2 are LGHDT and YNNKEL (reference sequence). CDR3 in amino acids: CASSPRGGVGNTIYF. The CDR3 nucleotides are TGTGCCAGCAGCCCGAGGGGGGGGGTCGGAAACACCATATATTTT.

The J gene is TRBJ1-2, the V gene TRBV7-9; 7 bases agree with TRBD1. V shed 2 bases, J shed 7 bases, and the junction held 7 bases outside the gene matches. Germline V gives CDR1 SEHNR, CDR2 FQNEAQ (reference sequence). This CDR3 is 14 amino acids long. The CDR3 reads CASSLQGGLVGYTF. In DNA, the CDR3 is TGTGCCAGCAGCTTACAGGGGGGCTTGGTTGGCTACACCTTC.

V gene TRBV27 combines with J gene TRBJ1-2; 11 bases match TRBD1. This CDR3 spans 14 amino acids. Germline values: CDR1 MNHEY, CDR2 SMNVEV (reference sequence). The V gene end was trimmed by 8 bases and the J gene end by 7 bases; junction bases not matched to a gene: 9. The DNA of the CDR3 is TGTGCCAGCTGGGGGACAGGGGGATTTGTTGGCTACACCTTC. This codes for CASWGTGGFVGYTF.

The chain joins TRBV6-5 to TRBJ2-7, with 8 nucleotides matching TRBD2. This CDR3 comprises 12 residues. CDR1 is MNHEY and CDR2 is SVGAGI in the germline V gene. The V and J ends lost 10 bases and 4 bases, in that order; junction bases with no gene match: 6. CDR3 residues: CAIASGSYEQYF. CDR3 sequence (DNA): TGTGCCATTGCTAGCGGGTCTTACGAGCAGTACTTC.

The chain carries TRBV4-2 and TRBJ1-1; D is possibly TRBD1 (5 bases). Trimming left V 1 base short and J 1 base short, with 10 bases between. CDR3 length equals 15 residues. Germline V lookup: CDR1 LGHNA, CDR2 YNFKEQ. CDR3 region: CASSQGSGGNTEAFF. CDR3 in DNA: TGTGCCAGCAGCCAAGGCTCCGGGGGGAACACTGAAGCTTTCTTT.

In nucleotides, the CDR3 is TGTGCCAGCAGTCAGGACAGGGGGGCTTACAATGAGCAGTTCTTC. Its protein is CASSQDRGAYNEQFF. The chain combines TRBV11-3 with TRBJ2-1, with 10 bases that match TRBD1. CDR1 is SGHNT and CDR2 is YENEEA in the germline V gene. After removal of 6 bases from V and 4 bases from J, the junction contained 6 bases not matched to a gene. The CDR3 totals 15 residues. Supplemented by reference TRBV11-3 and TRBJ2-1, the full variable domain reads EAGVVQSPRYKIIEKKQPVAFWCNPISGHNTLYWYLQNLGQGPELLIRYENEEAVDDSQLPKDRFSAERLKGVDSTLKIQPAELGDSAVYLCASSQDRGAYNEQFFGPGTRLTVL.

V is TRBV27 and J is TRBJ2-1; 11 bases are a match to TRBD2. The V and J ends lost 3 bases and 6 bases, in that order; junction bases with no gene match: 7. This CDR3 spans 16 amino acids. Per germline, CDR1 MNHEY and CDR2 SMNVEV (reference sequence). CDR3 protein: CASSFLSGRGSNEQFF. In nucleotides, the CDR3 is TGTGCCAGCAGTTTCCTTAGCGGGAGGGGGTCCAATGAGCAGTTCTTC.